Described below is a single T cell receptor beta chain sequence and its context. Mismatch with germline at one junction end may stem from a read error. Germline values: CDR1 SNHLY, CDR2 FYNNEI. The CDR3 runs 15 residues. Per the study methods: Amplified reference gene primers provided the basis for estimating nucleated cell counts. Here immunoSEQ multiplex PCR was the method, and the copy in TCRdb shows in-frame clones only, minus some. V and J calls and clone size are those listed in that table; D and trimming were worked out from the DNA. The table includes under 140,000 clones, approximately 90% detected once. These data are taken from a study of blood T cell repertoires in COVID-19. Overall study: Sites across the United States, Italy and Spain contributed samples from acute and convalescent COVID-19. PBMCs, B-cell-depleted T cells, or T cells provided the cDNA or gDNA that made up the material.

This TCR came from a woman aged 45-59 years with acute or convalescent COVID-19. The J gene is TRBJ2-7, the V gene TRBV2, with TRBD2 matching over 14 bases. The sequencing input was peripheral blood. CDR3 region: CASSELSGLAGARHF. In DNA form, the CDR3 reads TGTGCCAGCAGTGAGCTCTCGGGACTAGCGGGAGCGCGCCACTTC.